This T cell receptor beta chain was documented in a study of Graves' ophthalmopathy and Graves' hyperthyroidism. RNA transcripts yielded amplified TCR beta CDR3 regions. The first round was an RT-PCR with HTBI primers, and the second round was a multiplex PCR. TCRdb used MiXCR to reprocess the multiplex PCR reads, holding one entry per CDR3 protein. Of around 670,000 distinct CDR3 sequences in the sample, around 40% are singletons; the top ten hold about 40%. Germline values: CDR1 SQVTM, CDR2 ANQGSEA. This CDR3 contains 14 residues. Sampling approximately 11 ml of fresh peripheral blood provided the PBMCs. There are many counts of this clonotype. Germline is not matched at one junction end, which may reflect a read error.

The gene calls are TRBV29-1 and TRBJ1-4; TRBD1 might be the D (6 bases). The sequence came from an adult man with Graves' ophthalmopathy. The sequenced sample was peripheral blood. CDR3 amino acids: CSVETGGKNGKLFF. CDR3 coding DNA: TGCAGCGTTGAAACGGGGGGCAAGAATGGAAAACTGTTTTTT.